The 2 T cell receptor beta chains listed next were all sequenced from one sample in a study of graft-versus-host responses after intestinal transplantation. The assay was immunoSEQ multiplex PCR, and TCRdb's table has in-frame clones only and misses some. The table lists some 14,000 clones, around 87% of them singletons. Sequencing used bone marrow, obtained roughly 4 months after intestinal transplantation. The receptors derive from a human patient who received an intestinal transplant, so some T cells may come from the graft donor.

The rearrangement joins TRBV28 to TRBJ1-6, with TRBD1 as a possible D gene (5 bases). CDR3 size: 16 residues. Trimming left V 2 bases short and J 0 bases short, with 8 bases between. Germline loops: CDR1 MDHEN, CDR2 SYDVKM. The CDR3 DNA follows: TGTGCCAGCAGTTTAAGGGGAACCTCCTATAATTCACCCCTCCACTTT. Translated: CASSLRGTSYNSPLHF.

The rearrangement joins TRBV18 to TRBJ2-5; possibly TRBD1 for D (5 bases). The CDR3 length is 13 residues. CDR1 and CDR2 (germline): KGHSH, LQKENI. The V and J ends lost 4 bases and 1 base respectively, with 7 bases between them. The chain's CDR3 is CASSQGIQETQYF. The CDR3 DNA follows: TGTGCCAGCTCACAGGGGATCCAAGAGACCCAGTACTTC.